Below, one T cell receptor beta chain is given with its context. Antigen specificity is unknown. This entry is derived from a study of persistence of HIV-infected CD4 T cells. Across the study: A median of roughly 8 years of suppressive ART preceded sampling.

Study observations and caveats: Compared with CD3/CD28-stimulated cells, CMV- and Gag-responding cells showed lower TCRbeta richness.

The immunoSEQ assay was version 4, run in survey mode. The assay was immunoSEQ multiplex PCR, and TCRdb's table has in-frame clones only and misses some. The data contain 30,000 to 45,000 clones, around 80% of them singletons. Germline CDR1 and CDR2: SEHNR and FQNEAQ (reference sequence). Trimming removed 1 base at V and 4 bases at J, with 7 bases between. The CDR3 runs to 14 residues. Cells were stimulated with CMV-infected fibroblast lysates at about 9.4 ug/mL. CD40L/CD69 double-negative CD45RO-high memory CD4+ T cells were collected. Donors had CD4+ T cell counts above 400 cells/uL and were CMV-seropositive.

The J gene is TRBJ1-4, the V gene TRBV7-9; maybe TRBD1 (5 bases). This sequence was found in an adult man with HIV who was CMV-seropositive. This material consisted of CD4+ T cells sorted from PBMCs after 18-hour stimulation, taken from a patient who received antiretroviral therapy. The CDR3 DNA is TGTGCCAGCAGCTTAGGGGGCGGTAATGAAAAACTGTTTTTT. This sequence encodes CASSLGGGNEKLFF.